Shown below are 11 T cell receptor beta chains from a single sample sequenced in a study of OX40 agonist ivuxolimab in advanced cancers. Only in-frame clones appear in the TCRdb table, and some are missing; sequencing was by immunoSEQ multiplex PCR. The table has roughly 15,000 clones, 78% seen once. The material was CD4+ or CD8+ T cells sorted from blood, obtained in a trial of the OX40 agonist ivuxolimab. These receptors came from an adult with an advanced solid tumor such as melanoma, head and neck, liver or kidney cancer.

The rearrangement links TRBV9 to TRBJ2-3; no definite D call. The V end lost 0 bases, the J end lost 3 bases, and 11 bases lay between the germline ends. This CDR3 spans 15 amino acids. The germline V gene has CDR1 SGDLS and CDR2 YYNGEE. The CDR3 nucleotides are TGTGCCAGCAGCGTAGAAGGGTCAGCAACAGATACGCAGTATTTT. Protein product: CASSVEGSATDTQYF.

The CDR3 region is CASSLSGRTANYGYTF. DNA for the CDR3: TGTGCCAGCAGTTTATCGGGCAGGACAGCTAACTATGGCTACACCTTC. The J gene is TRBJ1-2, the V gene TRBV27, with D maybe TRBD1 (6 bases). Germline CDR1 reads MNHEY; CDR2 reads SMNVEV (reference sequence). The CDR3 runs to 16 residues. V was pared by 0 bases and J by 0 bases, with 11 bases between.

For the CDR3, the DNA is TGTGCCAGCAGCAGCCTAGCGGGAGGCAATGAGCAGTTCTTC. Its protein is CASSSLAGGNEQFF. The V gene is TRBV7-6, the J gene TRBJ2-1; 11 bases are a match to TRBD2. The trim removed 5 bases at V and 6 bases at J, leaving 3 bases unmatched. CDR1 is SGHVS, CDR2 FNYEAQ, per germline. This CDR3 contains 14 residues.

The gene calls are TRBV19 and TRBJ1-1; D is undetermined. This CDR3 region has 12 residues. V was clipped by 5 bases and J by 2 bases, with 6 bases between them. Germline-derived CDR1 and CDR2 are LNHDA and SQIVND (reference sequence). The CDR3 DNA reads as TGTGCCAGTAGTTTAAGCAACACTGAAGCTTTCTTT. Translation: CASSLSNTEAFF.

V gene TRBV11-2 combines with J gene TRBJ2-4; D is ambiguous. The germline gives CDR1 SGHAT, CDR2 FQNNGV. The CDR3 consists of 16 residues. With 1 base removed from V and 10 bases from J, the gap between germline ends came to 20 bases. CDR3 DNA sequence: TGTGCCAGCAGCTTAGTGGTTTCCGGCCCGGAAGGGATTCAGTACTTC. This gives the protein CASSLVVSGPEGIQYF.

This sequence joins TRBV6-5 and TRBJ1-1; D is perhaps TRBD1 (5 bases). The germline V and J ends were trimmed by 2 bases and 5 bases, with 9 bases remaining between them. The CDR3 contains 13 residues. Looked up from germline, CDR1 is MNHEY and CDR2 is SVGAGI. The CDR3 region is CASSYLQGTEAFF. In nucleotides, the CDR3 is TGTGCCAGCAGTTACCTCCAGGGAACTGAAGCTTTCTTT.

This chain joins TRBV6-1 and TRBJ1-2; D not certain. CDR3 length: 12 residues. Trimming removed 8 bases from V and 4 bases from J, with 11 bases in between. The germline CDR1 and CDR2 sequences are MNHNS and SASEGT. The CDR3 spells CASREGGYGYTF. The CDR3 DNA is TGTGCCAGCCGAGAGGGTGGCTATGGCTACACCTTC.

This clone was recorded only once. The rearrangement uses TRBV4-3 and TRBJ1-2; unclear D gene. CDR1 and CDR2 (germline): LGHNA, YSLEER. Trimming pared 3 bases from V and 4 bases from J, leaving 21 bases between. The CDR3 length is 17 residues. The CDR3, as DNA: TGCGCCAGCAGCCAGCATCGCGGAGCGGAGACGAGCTATGGCTACACCTTC. It is translated as CASSQHRGAETSYGYTF.

The gene calls are TRBV4-3 and TRBJ1-4; no clear D gene. The CDR3 loop spans 16 amino acids. V shed 4 bases and J shed 1 base, with 13 bases lying between them. The germline gives CDR1 LGHNA, CDR2 YSLEER. The CDR3 spells CASSPGPLGTNEKLFF. The CDR3 DNA follows: TGCGCCAGCAGCCCGGGCCCACTGGGAACTAATGAAAAACTGTTTTTT.

The chain has TRBV13 and TRBJ2-2; 9 bases agree with TRBD2. CDR3 length: 17 residues. CDR1 PRHDT and CDR2 FYEKMQ come from the germline V gene (reference sequence). Trimming took 1 base from V and 4 from J; bases not matched to a gene: 7. This CDR3 reads CASSLERGAGSTGELFF. DNA of the CDR3: TGTGCCAGCAGCTTAGAGCGGGGGGCAGGGAGCACCGGGGAGCTGTTTTTT.

The CDR3 protein is CASSLWGYSNQPQHF. The CDR3 nucleotides are TGTGCCAGCAGCTTGTGGGGGTATAGCAATCAGCCCCAGCATTTT. The V gene is TRBV5-6, the J gene TRBJ1-5, with D possibly TRBD1 on 5 matching bases. The CDR3 runs to 15 residues. Germline lookup yields CDR1 SGHDT and CDR2 YYEEEE. Trimming removed 1 base at V and 0 bases at J, with 8 bases between.